What follows describes a single T cell receptor (beta chain). CDR1 SGHKS and CDR2 YYEKEE come from the germline V gene (reference sequence). The CDR3 covers 13 residues. V was shortened by 3 bases and J by 14 bases, with 20 bases between the two germline ends. The sample comes from a study of blood T cell repertoires in COVID-19. Study information: The analysed material was cDNA or gDNA that came from T cells, B-cell-depleted T cells, or PBMCs.

In terms of age and location, participants ranged from roughly 18 to 90 years and lived in fewer than 30 US areas. Participants were placed into cohorts based on the clinical history they reported. Per the original data handling: Estimation of nucleated cell counts relied on the amplification of reference gene primers. Sequencing was performed with immunoSEQ multiplex PCR; in TCRdb, only in-frame clones are kept and a portion is missing. That table furnishes V, J and clone size, whereas the DNA furnished D and trimming. The sample yields approximately 400,000 clones, around 87% seen once. The chain combines TRBV5-5 with TRBJ1-1; D is ambiguous. The TCR originated in a man younger than 40 who had recovered from COVID-19. Material for sequencing was PBMCs or T cells enriched from blood (not recorded which). CDR3 coding DNA: TGTGCCAGCAGCTCAAACAGTGGCCAAAGGGAGTTCTTT. It encodes CASSSNSGQREFF. Full variable domain (outside the CDR3, taken from reference TRBV5-5 and TRBJ1-1): DAGVTQSPTHLIKTRGQQVTLRCSPISGHKSVSWYQQVLGQGPQFIFQYYEKEERGRGNFPDRFSARQFPNYSSELNVNALLLGDSALYLCASSSNSGQREFFGQGTRLTVV.